Here is one T cell receptor beta chain with its context. The junction differs from germline at one of its ends, possibly a read error. This sample stems from a study of T cell changes during pregnancy in multiple sclerosis. Assay: immunoSEQ multiplex PCR; the TCRdb copy retains only in-frame clones and omits some. Among under 75,000 clones listed, around 90% were seen once. CDR3 size: 14 residues. CDR1 is SSHAT and CDR2 is FNYEAQ in the germline V gene (reference sequence). The TCR originated in a female donor in good health, enrolled as a control in a pregnancy study. This chain joins TRBV7-7 and TRBJ2-3; maybe TRBD1 (5 bases). The sequences come from peripheral blood, collected in the third trimester of pregnancy. The CDR3, as DNA: TGTGCTAGCAGCCCCGGACGGTTCAGGGCTGCGCAGTATTTT. Translation: CASSPGRFRAAQYF.